The text below deals with one TCR beta chain. Its target is unknown. Sequenced by immunoSEQ multiplex PCR; TCRdb stores in-frame clones only, minus some. The repertoire holds around 100,000 clones, with about 90% as singletons. This entry belongs to a study of T cell responses to AZD1222 COVID-19 vaccine. Regarding the study as a whole: AZD1222 recipients seropositive at baseline numbered only five to seven.

Germline V gene sequence: CDR1 SNHLY, CDR2 FYNNEI. Trimming cost V 4 bases and J 0 bases, with 0 bases left between them. This CDR3 has 11 residues. The TCR originated in an adult in good health. The chain couples TRBV2 to TRBJ1-2; D is undetermined. The sample in question was peripheral blood, obtained on day 0 of AZD1222 vaccination. The CDR3 sequence: CASSANYGYTF. CDR3 in DNA: TGTGCCAGCAGTGCTAACTATGGCTACACCTTC. Combining the CDR3 with reference TRBV2 and TRBJ1-2 gives the whole variable domain EPEVTQTPSHQVTQMGQEVILRCVPISNHLYFYWYRQILGQKVEFLVSFYNNEISEKSEIFDDQFSVERPDGSNFTLKIRSTKLEDSAMYFCASSANYGYTFGSGTRLTVV.